What follows are 4 T cell receptor beta chains derived from one specimen sequenced in a study of blood T cell repertoires in COVID-19. The method was immunoSEQ multiplex PCR; TCRdb's version includes in-frame clones alone and lacks a portion of them. This table holds 90,000 to 150,000 clones, less than 85% found once. Material for sequencing was peripheral blood. All receptors come from a human donor with acute or convalescent COVID-19. The donor label of this sample is uncertain.

The CDR3 protein is CASGPNPRSAGTSYEQYF. CDR3 DNA sequence: TGTGCTAGTGGTCCAAACCCCAGATCCGCCGGGACTTCCTACGAGCAGTACTTC. The chain links TRBV12-5 to TRBJ2-7; weak D call: TRBD2 (6 bases). The CDR3 contains 18 residues. V was trimmed by 5 bases and J by 1 base, leaving 24 bases between them. CDR1 is LGHNT and CDR2 is FRNRAP in the germline V gene.

This clone was seen more than once but under ten times. CDR3 protein: CASSPPWRGEETQYF. The CDR3 region has the DNA TGTGCCAGCTCACCACCGTGGCGGGGGGAAGAGACCCAGTACTTC. The chain recombines TRBV18 with TRBJ2-5, with 8 bases that match TRBD2. The germline gives CDR1 KGHSH, CDR2 LQKENI. The V and J ends lost 0 bases and 3 bases, in that order; junction bases with no gene match: 3. The CDR3 loop spans 15 amino acids.

The rearrangement uses TRBV6-5 and TRBJ1-3; no definite D call. From germline, CDR1 is MNHEY and CDR2 SVGAGI. V was cut by 8 bases and J by 4 bases, with 12 bases left in between. The CDR3 runs 13 residues. The CDR3 sequence: CASQRSGGNTIYF. The CDR3 DNA reads TGTGCCAGCCAGAGGTCGGGGGGAAACACCATATATTTT.

For this clone: A junction boundary mismatches the germline segment, possibly from a read error. The chain carries TRBV4-1 and TRBJ1-5; D perhaps matches TRBD1 (6 bases). Per the germline V gene, CDR1 is MGHRA and CDR2 is YSYEKL. The CDR3 consists of 15 residues. In DNA form, the CDR3 reads TGCGCCCGCAGCCGGGTGGGGGCGGGCAATCAGCCCCAGCATTTT. This gives the protein CARSRVGAGNQPQHF.